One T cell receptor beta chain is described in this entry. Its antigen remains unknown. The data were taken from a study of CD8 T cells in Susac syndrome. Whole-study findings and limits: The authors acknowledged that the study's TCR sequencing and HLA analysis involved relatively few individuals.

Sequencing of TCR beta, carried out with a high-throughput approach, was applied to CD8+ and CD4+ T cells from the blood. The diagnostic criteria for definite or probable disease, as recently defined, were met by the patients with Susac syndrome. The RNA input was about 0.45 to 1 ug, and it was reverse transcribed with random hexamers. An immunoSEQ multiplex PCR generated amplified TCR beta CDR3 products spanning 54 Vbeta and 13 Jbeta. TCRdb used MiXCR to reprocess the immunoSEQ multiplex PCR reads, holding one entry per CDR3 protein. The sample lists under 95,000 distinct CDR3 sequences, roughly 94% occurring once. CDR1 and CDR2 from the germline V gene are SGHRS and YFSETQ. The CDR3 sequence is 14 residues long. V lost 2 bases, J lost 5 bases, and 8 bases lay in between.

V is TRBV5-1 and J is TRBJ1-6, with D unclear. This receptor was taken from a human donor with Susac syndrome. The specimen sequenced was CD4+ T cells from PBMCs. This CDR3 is CASSFGNHNSPLHF. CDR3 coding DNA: TGCGCCAGCAGCTTCGGGAACCATAATTCACCCCTCCACTTT.